The clone carrying this T cell receptor (beta chain) has more than one count but fewer than ten. Its antigen is not known. PCR primers comprised 60 Vbeta and 13 Jbeta primers. Clones were sequenced by immunoSEQ multiplex PCR, and TCRdb holds only the in-frame ones, with some missing. Of 100,000 to 150,000 clones detected, 50% to 75% appear once; the ten largest clones hold about 8%. This entry is derived from a study of cytomegalovirus exposure and HLA in healthy donors. General study findings and limits: The productive fraction for most TCR beta V segments was about 87% or about 30% in an earlier analysis. In vitro work confirmed that three CMV-associated chains recognize CMV antigens.

What was sequenced was PBMCs. The clonotype was recovered from a woman in her thirties or forties in good health and CMV-seropositive.

The CDR3 protein is CATSQGEYYEQYF. The CDR3 nucleotides are TGTGCCACGTCTCAGGGGGAGTATTACGAGCAGTACTTC. The V call is TRBV6-6, the J call TRBJ2-7, with 7 bases matching TRBD1. V shed 10 bases and J 4 bases; nucleotides not matched to a gene: 10. Germline V lookup: CDR1 MNHNY, CDR2 SVGAGI (reference sequence). The CDR3 loop spans 13 amino acids.